This TCR beta chain comes out of a study of blood T cells in healthy people across ages. Next came a second PCR, run for roughly 6 to 11 cycles, which used a sample-barcoded 5' primer along with a J-beta primer mix. The template-switch adaptor, which had 12 random nucleotides, put a tag on each cDNA molecule. Every sample gave at least 3 million paired-end reads containing CDR3. TCRdb analysed the 5' RACE reads with MiXCR anew, one entry per CDR3 protein. This sample yields fewer than 900,000 distinct CDR3 sequences, of which around half are seen a single time; roughly 30% belongs to the top ten. A few counts support this clonotype. Its target is unknown. Losses at the gene ends were 5 bases for V and 3 bases for J; bases not matched to a gene: 9. In germline, CDR1 is SGHRS, CDR2 YFSETQ. This CDR3 has 15 amino acids. Study-wide results and caveats: Strongly correlated with naive T cell percentage was TCR beta diversity.

This TCR was sampled from a woman aged 55-70 years in good health. Material for sequencing was blood. The rearrangement links TRBV5-1 to TRBJ2-7; 9 positions match TRBD2. The CDR3 DNA sequence: TGCGCCAGCAGACAAGAAGCGGGAGGAATCTACGAGCAGTACTTC. It specifies CASRQEAGGIYEQYF.